This T cell receptor (beta chain) appears in the sequencing data of a study of blood T cell repertoires in COVID-19. Study as a whole: There were acute and convalescent COVID-19 samples, and they came from the United States, Italy and Spain. The cDNA or gDNA used as material had been derived from T cells, B-cell-depleted T cells, or PBMCs.

The CDR3 runs to 17 residues. Germline trimming cut 3 bases from V and 5 bases from J; bases unmatched to any gene: 11. Germline CDR1 reads MNHEY; CDR2 reads SMNVEV (reference sequence). In the original workflow: Amplification with reference gene primers provided the estimates of nucleated cell counts. TCRdb keeps only in-frame clones here, not all; method: immunoSEQ multiplex PCR. That table furnishes V, J and clone size, whereas the DNA furnished D and trimming. This sample has 350,000 to 450,000 clones, with around 90% found just once. The chain uses TRBV27 and TRBJ2-2, with 8 bases aligning to TRBD1. This receptor was obtained from a middle-aged man with acute or convalescent COVID-19. The sequenced sample was peripheral blood. CDR3 sequence: CASSFSFPGQATGELFF. CDR3 sequence (DNA): TGTGCCAGCAGTTTTTCGTTCCCGGGACAGGCAACCGGGGAGCTGTTTTTT.